These 14 T cell receptor beta chains were all obtained from the same sample, sequenced in a study of vaccination and CD4 T cells after COVID-19. Sample time point: late sampling 161 to 241 days after vaccination in three convalescent patients. The treatment denotes: roughly 10-day PBMC culture with coronavirus spike peptide pools or control peptides (ViraFEST assay). Antigens of these TCRs are unknown. Sequencing of cultured CD4+ T cell DNA used the Oncomine TCR Beta short-read assay. Via MiXCR, TCRdb re-called the PCR reads, giving one row per CDR3 protein. Found here are around 23,000 distinct CDR3 sequences, around 40% of them singletons; the top ten hold around 4%. The source material was CD4+ T cells from blood, cultured in vitro, sampled about 7 months after SARS-CoV-2 vaccination. These receptors were obtained from a human donor who had recovered from COVID-19.

In its sample, this clonotype ranks as medium-sized. The V gene is TRBV24-1, the J gene TRBJ2-3, with D unresolved. CDR1 and CDR2 from the germline V gene are KGHDR and SFDVKD. Trimming pared 4 bases from V and 3 bases from J, leaving 7 bases between. The CDR3 contains 13 residues. The CDR3 region is CATSDSRTDTQYF. The CDR3 bases are TGTGCCACCAGTGACTCTAGGACAGATACGCAGTATTTT.

This chain connects TRBV20-1 to TRBJ1-4; D call uncertain. The CDR3 covers 14 residues. Deletions cut 3 bases from V and 3 bases from J, with 11 bases between. Germline CDR1 DFQATT, CDR2 SNEGSKA (reference sequence). The CDR3 is CSARLGPANEKLFF. CDR3 nucleotides: TGCAGTGCTAGGTTGGGCCCCGCTAATGAAAAACTGTTTTTT.

This clonotype appeared a few times. The rearrangement links TRBV6-1 to TRBJ1-1; 10 positions agree with TRBD1. The V segment lost 11 bases and the J segment 4 bases; nucleotides outside the gene matches: 4. The CDR3 has 12 amino acids. Germline V CDR1 and CDR2: MNHNS, SASEGT. DNA of the CDR3: TGTGCCGGACGGACAGGGGGCACTGAAGCTTTCTTT. Its translation is CAGRTGGTEAFF.

This clonotype was found once. The chain carries TRBV7-6 and TRBJ2-3, with a weak D call TRBD2 (6 bases). Trimming took 5 bases from V and 5 from J, leaving 20 bases between them. The germline CDR1 and CDR2 sequences are SGHVS and FNYEAQ. This CDR3 has 16 residues. CDR3: CASSRGARRLQDTQYF. The CDR3 region has the DNA TGTGCCAGCAGCCGCGGGGCCAGACGTCTGCAAGATACGCAGTATTTT.

This clonotype was found a few times. The chain employs TRBV28 and TRBJ1-2; weak D call: TRBD1 (6 bases). Trimming pared 3 bases from V and 4 bases from J, leaving 9 bases between. The germline CDR1 and CDR2 sequences are MDHEN and SYDVKM. The length of the CDR3 is 13 residues. The CDR3 bases are TGTGCCAGCAGTTTGGGGGGCGTCTATGGCTACACCTTC. Translation: CASSLGGVYGYTF.

Notes on this clonotype: It may be a read error: a sequence one base away is much more abundant. The chain couples TRBV5-6 to TRBJ2-5; the D is unclear. V was clipped by 3 bases and J by 1 base, with 1 base between them. Germline V CDR1 and CDR2: SGHDT, YYEEEE. The CDR3 length is 11 residues. CDR3 sequence reads: CASSSQETQYF. CDR3 coding DNA: TGTGCCAGCAGCTCCCAAGAGACCCAGTACTTC.

This clonotype was recorded a few times. V is TRBV7-8 and J is TRBJ2-3, with D perhaps TRBD2 (6 bases). The CDR3 spans 17 residues. Germline CDR1 and CDR2: SGHVS and FQNEAQ. Trimming took off 5 bases at V and 0 bases at J, with 18 bases between the two ends. CDR3 amino acids: CASSPRGGSGSTDTQYF. CDR3 bases: TGTGCCAGCAGCCCCCGGGGAGGCAGCGGAAGCACAGATACGCAGTATTTT. The variable domain in full, completed from reference TRBV7-8 and TRBJ2-3, reads GAGVSQSPRYKVAKRGQDVALRCDPISGHVSLFWYQQALGQGPEFLTYFQNEAQLDKSGLPSDRFFAERPEGSVSTLKIQRTQQEDSAVYLCASSPRGGSGSTDTQYFGPGTRLTVL.

The chain uses TRBV7-3 and TRBJ2-6; D is possibly TRBD2 (6 bases). The V end was cut by 5 bases, the J end by 1 base, with 12 bases between. CDR1 is SGHTA and CDR2 is FQGTGA in the germline V gene. The length of the CDR3 is 16 residues. The CDR3 sequence: CASSPRLVSGANVLTF. The CDR3 region has the DNA TGTGCCAGCAGCCCCAGACTAGTATCTGGGGCCAACGTCCTGACTTTC.

This chain uses TRBV2 with TRBJ1-5, with 9 bases fitting TRBD1. The CDR3 has 13 residues. With 6 bases clipped from V and 7 bases from J, the junction kept 4 bases outside the gene matches. In germline, CDR1 is SNHLY, CDR2 FYNNEI. CDR3 in DNA: TGTGCCAGCAGGGGACAGGGAGAACAGCCCCAGCATTTT. It translates to CASRGQGEQPQHF. Variable domain in full (rest from reference TRBV2 and TRBJ1-5): EPEVTQTPSHQVTQMGQEVILRCVPISNHLYFYWYRQILGQKVEFLVSFYNNEISEKSEIFDDQFSVERPDGSNFTLKIRSTKLEDSAMYFCASRGQGEQPQHFGDGTRLSIL.

The rearrangement uses TRBV20-1 and TRBJ2-3; D may be TRBD2 (5 bases). Looked up from germline, CDR1 is DFQATT and CDR2 is SNEGSKA (reference sequence). This CDR3 comprises 15 residues. Trimming took 1 base from V and 5 from J, leaving 16 bases between them. The CDR3 DNA is TGCAGTGCTAGAGTTCCTAGCCGAATTAAAGATACGCAGTATTTT. This translates into CSARVPSRIKDTQYF.

This clonotype appeared a few times. The J gene is TRBJ2-7, the V gene TRBV7-9; D is uncertain. The CDR3 is 14 amino acids. From germline, CDR1 is SEHNR and CDR2 FQNEAQ (reference sequence). Trimming left V 5 bases short and J 2 bases short, with 13 bases between. CDR3 nucleotide sequence: TGTGCCAGCAGCCCCGACCTAGGAACCTACGAGCAGTACTTC. Encoded protein: CASSPDLGTYEQYF.

This sequence joins TRBV4-1 and TRBJ2-5; D gene unclear. The CDR3 is made up of 13 amino acids. Between the trimmed V and J ends, which lost 1 base and 4 bases, there was a span of 7 bases. Germline CDR1 and CDR2: MGHRA and YSYEKL. CDR3 sequence: CASSQALGETQYF. CDR3 nucleotide sequence: TGCGCCAGCAGCCAAGCTCTGGGAGAGACCCAGTACTTC.

The rearrangement joins TRBV6-4 to TRBJ2-3; TRBD2 might be the D (6 bases). This CDR3 is 15 amino acids long. Germline V gene lookup returns CDR1 MRHNA and CDR2 SNTAGT. The V end lost 5 bases, the J end lost 0 bases, and 12 bases lay between the germline ends. The CDR3 region is CASSPLAQSTDTQYF. The CDR3 DNA sequence: TGTGCCAGCAGTCCACTAGCACAAAGCACAGATACGCAGTATTTT.

The chain uses TRBV29-1 and TRBJ1-2; D not resolved. V was trimmed by 3 bases and J by 7 bases, leaving 15 bases between them. The CDR3 sequence is 13 residues long. The germline V gene has CDR1 SQVTM and CDR2 ANQGSEA. This CDR3 is CSVEKNSYVGYTF. Written as DNA, the CDR3 is TGCAGCGTTGAGAAGAACTCTTATGTTGGCTACACCTTC.